Described below is a single T cell receptor (beta chain) sequence and its context. This entry belongs to a study of blood T cell repertoires in COVID-19. As for the study in general: The origin of the acute and convalescent COVID-19 samples was the United States, Italy and Spain. PBMCs, B-cell-depleted T cells, or T cells provided the cDNA or gDNA that made up the material.

Using immunoSEQ multiplex PCR, the repertoire was profiled, and TCRdb retains in-frame clones only, with some absent. The sample includes just over 50,000 clones, about nine tenths of them seen just once. This receptor was taken from a man in his sixties or seventies with acute or convalescent COVID-19. Material for sequencing was peripheral blood.

In DNA form, the CDR3 reads TGTGCCATCAGTGATAGGCAGGGAACCGGGGAGCTGTTTTTT. As protein: CAISDRQGTGELFF. The genes are TRBV10-3 and TRBJ2-2; D possibly corresponds to TRBD1 (5 bases). V lost 3 bases, J lost 5 bases, and 10 bases lay in between. Germline V lookup: CDR1 ENHRY, CDR2 SYGVKD. The CDR3 contains 14 residues.